The 18 T cell receptor beta chains listed next were all sequenced from one sample in a study of OX40 agonist ivuxolimab in advanced cancers. Library generation was performed with the immunoSEQ multiplex PCR assay. TCRdb's version of the immuneACCESS table is confined to in-frame rearrangements and falls short of the full clone set. An unresolved V gene accounts for under half of the shortfall where checked; the remainder is of unknown origin. The sample includes about 68,000 clones, with around 84% observed a single time. The ten largest make up about 1.6% of the sample. The input for sequencing was CD4+ or CD8+ T cells sorted from blood, taken in a trial of the OX40 agonist ivuxolimab. The receptors come from an adult with an advanced solid tumor such as melanoma, head and neck, liver or kidney cancer.

The rearrangement links TRBV28 to TRBJ2-7; D not resolved. V shed 3 bases and J shed 2 bases, with 5 bases lying between them. The CDR3 is 12 amino acids. Germline V lookup: CDR1 MDHEN, CDR2 SYDVKM. The CDR3 here is CASSLWAYEQYF. The CDR3, as DNA: TGTGCCAGCAGTTTGTGGGCCTACGAGCAGTACTTC.

V and J are TRBV28 and TRBJ1-3; 7 nucleotides match TRBD1. V shed 7 bases, J shed 2 bases, and the junction held 8 bases outside the gene matches. The V gene's germline CDR1 is MDHEN and CDR2 SYDVKM. The CDR3 loop spans 15 amino acids. CDR3 bases: TGTGCCAGCAACCTCAGGGGGGCCGCTGGAAACACCATATATTTT. It codes for CASNLRGAAGNTIYF. Together with reference TRBV28 and TRBJ1-3, the CDR3 gives the full variable domain: DVKVTQSSRYLVKRTGEKVFLECVQDMDHENMFWYRQDPGLGLRLIYFSYDVKMKEKGDIPEGYSVSREKKERFSLILESASTNQTSMYLCASNLRGAAGNTIYFGEGSWLTVV.

The genes are TRBV11-2 and TRBJ2-5, with D hard to call. V gave up 5 bases and J gave up 5 bases, with 12 bases separating them. The CDR3 runs to 13 residues. The germline V gene encodes CDR1 SGHAT and CDR2 FQNNGV. For the CDR3, the DNA is TGTGCCAGCAGCACCGGCGCGACTGAGACCCAGTACTTC. It yields the protein CASSTGATETQYF.

The chain carries TRBV28 and TRBJ2-3, with 7 bases aligning to TRBD2. There are 15 residues in the CDR3. Germline V CDR1 and CDR2: MDHEN, SYDVKM. Losses at the gene ends were 10 bases for V and 3 bases for J; bases not matched to a gene: 13. CDR3 region: CATGSGGSWTDTQYF. The DNA for the CDR3 is TGTGCCACCGGGTCGGGCGGGAGTTGGACAGATACGCAGTATTTT.

This clone was observed a few times. This chain uses TRBV28 with TRBJ1-3; no firm D call. The CDR3 loop spans 12 amino acids. Germline lookup yields CDR1 MDHEN and CDR2 SYDVKM. V shed 7 bases and J shed 0 bases, with 4 bases lying between them. CDR3 sequence (DNA): TGTGCCAGCATGAGCTCTGGAAACACCATATATTTT. Its protein is CASMSSGNTIYF. Complete variable domain (other parts from reference TRBV28 and TRBJ1-3): DVKVTQSSRYLVKRTGEKVFLECVQDMDHENMFWYRQDPGLGLRLIYFSYDVKMKEKGDIPEGYSVSREKKERFSLILESASTNQTSMYLCASMSSGNTIYFGEGSWLTVV.

This chain uses TRBV5-4 with TRBJ2-7; 10 nucleotides agree with TRBD2. The CDR3 is made up of 14 amino acids. V lost 4 bases and J lost 2; bases outside the gene matches: 3. Per the germline V gene, CDR1 is SGHNT and CDR2 is YYREEE (reference sequence). The CDR3 loop is CASSRAGGTYEQYF. CDR3 DNA sequence: TGTGCCAGCAGCCGAGCGGGAGGGACCTACGAGCAGTACTTC.

This clone was detected only a few times. The chain combines TRBV21-1 with TRBJ1-1. TRBV21-1 counts as a pseudogene. The CDR3 is 10 residues long. The CDR3 region is CASNPLKAFF. CDR3 DNA: TGTGCCAGCAACCCGTTAAAAGCTTTCTTT.

This clone has only a few counts. The chain is built from TRBV7-9 and TRBJ2-2, with 12 bases fitting TRBD2. Trimming removed 2 bases from V and 9 bases from J; junction bases left unmatched: 7. This CDR3 has 16 amino acids. Per germline, CDR1 SEHNR and CDR2 FQNEAQ (reference sequence). The CDR3 bases are TGTGCCAGCAGCTTACCTCGACTAGCGGGAGTATGGGAGCTGTTTTTT. Protein sequence: CASSLPRLAGVWELFF.

This clone has just a few counts. The chain recombines TRBV30 with TRBJ2-3; D might be TRBD2 (6 bases). Germline V CDR1 and CDR2: GTSNPN, SVGIG (reference sequence). The V gene lost 7 bases and the J gene lost 2 bases, with 16 bases spanning the gap. The CDR3 is 14 amino acids. CDR3 in DNA: TGTGCCTTCCAGGAGGGCGGGTACACAGATACGCAGTATTTT. As protein: CAFQEGGYTDTQYF.

The rearrangement joins TRBV6-5 to TRBJ1-2; TRBD1 is a possible D gene (5 bases). V was clipped by 7 bases and J by 2 bases, with 11 bases between them. The CDR3 totals 13 residues. The germline CDR1 and CDR2 sequences are MNHEY and SVGAGI. CDR3 nucleotide sequence: TGTGCCAGCAATAGGGACGGGAACTATGGCTACACCTTC. Its translation: CASNRDGNYGYTF.

This chain connects TRBV5-1 to TRBJ2-7; 7 nucleotides line up with TRBD2. Trimming took 1 base from V and 6 from J; bases not matched to a gene: 10. Germline CDR1 and CDR2: SGHRS and YFSETQ. This CDR3 is 15 amino acids long. Here the CDR3 reads CASSLPGGLGGEQYF. CDR3 coding DNA: TGCGCCAGCAGCTTGCCGGGGGGTTTGGGTGGCGAGCAGTACTTC.

J is TRBJ1-2 and V is TRBV6-5; 7 nucleotides align to TRBD1. The CDR3 contains 13 residues. The germline gives CDR1 MNHEY, CDR2 SVGAGI. Trimming cost V 6 bases and J 2 bases; bases outside gene matches: 3. The CDR3 spells CASRPTGNYGYTF. The CDR3 DNA sequence: TGTGCCAGCAGGCCGACAGGGAACTATGGCTACACCTTC.

The rearrangement joins TRBV27 to TRBJ2-5; 10 bases are shared with TRBD1. This CDR3 has 15 residues. CDR1 MNHEY and CDR2 SMNVEV come from the germline V gene (reference sequence). J gave up 5 bases and V 5 bases, and 8 bases lay outside the gene matches. The CDR3 loop is CASSQPGQGRETQYF. The CDR3 DNA sequence: TGTGCCAGCAGTCAACCGGGACAGGGGCGCGAGACCCAGTACTTC.

This clone is a singleton in its sample. The chain joins TRBV19 to TRBJ1-2, with D perhaps matching TRBD1 (5 bases). CDR1 LNHDA and CDR2 SQIVND come from the germline V gene (reference sequence). Trimming left V 8 bases short and J 5 bases short, with 15 bases between. The CDR3 runs 13 residues. The CDR3 bases are TGTGCCAGTCGGGACGGTACGTCTTATGGCTACACCTTC. Protein product: CASRDGTSYGYTF.

This clone was observed once. Here the CDR3 DNA reads TGTGCCAGCAGCTCACCTACTAGCGGGAGTATCAATGAGCAGTTCTTC. It yields the protein CASSSPTSGSINEQFF. The V gene is TRBV28, the J gene TRBJ2-1; TRBD2 agrees at 11 bases. V lost 6 bases to trimming and J lost 6 bases; unmatched junction nucleotides: 10. The CDR3 loop spans 16 amino acids. Germline CDR1 is MDHEN and CDR2 is SYDVKM.

This clone was counted between two and nine times. J is TRBJ2-6 and V is TRBV5-4; the match to TRBD1 covers 7 bases. The CDR3 covers 15 residues. Germline V gene lookup returns CDR1 SGHNT and CDR2 YYREEE (reference sequence). V shed 0 bases and J 8 bases; nucleotides not matched to a gene: 5. CDR3 protein: CASSLAPRGSNVLTF. The CDR3 DNA is TGTGCCAGCAGCTTGGCACCCAGGGGGTCCAACGTCCTGACTTTC.

The chain links TRBV28 to TRBJ1-5, with D uncertain. V shed 7 bases and J shed 9 bases, with 13 bases lying between them. The germline V gene encodes CDR1 MDHEN and CDR2 SYDVKM. The CDR3 covers 12 residues. CDR3 bases: TGTGCCAGCAACCCTCTCGGGAGGCCCCAGCATTTT. It codes for CASNPLGRPQHF.

The gene calls are TRBV7-8 and TRBJ2-5; possible D gene TRBD2, 5 bases. The germline V and J ends were trimmed by 5 bases and 5 bases, with 15 bases remaining between them. This CDR3 contains 14 residues. Germline assignment: CDR1 SGHVS and CDR2 FQNEAQ. CDR3: CASSPNRGSETQYF. CDR3 DNA sequence: TGTGCCAGCAGCCCTAACAGAGGGTCCGAGACCCAGTACTTC.